Listed below are T cell receptor beta chains from one sample, sequenced in a study of shared clonotypes between healthy human individuals. Clones were sequenced by immunoSEQ multiplex PCR, and TCRdb holds only the in-frame ones, with some missing. The sample records 400,000 to 600,000 clones, 60% to 80% being singletons. The sequenced sample was PBMCs. Receptors originate from a woman in her forties in good health. Some clones in this sample may be carry-over from other donors' samples. Both conserved end residues are trimmed from each CDR3.

J: TRBJ2-7
V: TRBV2
CDR3: ASGGLAGDEQY

J: TRBJ2-1
V: TRBV21-1
CDR3: ASSKETGSYNEQF

J: TRBJ2-1
V: TRBV7-8
CDR3: ASSGRTSGRSYNEQF

J: TRBJ2-3
V: TRBV11-2
CDR3: ASSGGLAGGYTDTQY

J: -
V: TRBV30
CDR3: AWSNGYEQY

J: TRBJ2-1
V: TRBV5-1
CDR3: ASSARGVTSGSYEQF

J: TRBJ2-5
V: TRBV2
CDR3: ASSELASGTQQY

J: TRBJ2-7
V: TRBV5-1
CDR3: ASSFDGYEQY

J: TRBJ2-2
V: TRBV5-6
CDR3: ASSLAGTILDTGELF

J: TRBJ1-5
V: TRBV7-2
CDR3: ASSLRRTDHQPQH

J: TRBJ2-3
V: TRBV5-5
CDR3: ASSFLAGTDTQY

J: TRBJ2-1
V: TRBV19
CDR3: ASSIWGQSSYNEQF

J: TRBJ2-5
V: TRBV7-2
CDR3: ASSPRQRGETQY

J: TRBJ1-2
V: TRBV7-9
CDR3: ASSSRQGDYGYT

J: TRBJ2-1
V: TRBV6-4
CDR3: ASSEGLADSYNEQF

J: TRBJ1-2
V: TRBV5-1
CDR3: ASSGETGGFYGYT

J: TRBJ2-1
V: TRBV7-2
CDR3: ASSLAWSGRSYNEQF

J: TRBJ2-1
V: TRBV5-1
CDR3: ASSLEGGFSEQF

J: TRBJ2-1
V: TRBV4-1
CDR3: ASSQDRGLAGRPYNEQF

J: TRBJ1-2
V: TRBV7-9
CDR3: ASSLEGPRWPVGNGYT

J: TRBJ2-5
V: TRBV7-9
CDR3: ASNTGAQETQY

J: TRBJ2-7
V: TRBV28
CDR3: ASSLPNTPYEQY

J: TRBJ2-7
V: TRBV18
CDR3: ASSPSGTAVYEQY

J: TRBJ1-5
V: TRBV18
CDR3: ASSPPDLLGQPQH

J: TRBJ2-2
V: TRBV18
CDR3: ASSPMRGTGELF

J: TRBJ2-5
V: TRBV7-2
CDR3: ASSLEGAVAKTQY

J: TRBJ2-3
V: TRBV30
CDR3: AWSVGVNGHTDTQY

J: TRBJ1-5
V: TRBV6-5
CDR3: ASSYTGDSNQPQH

J: TRBJ2-3
V: TRBV30
CDR3: AWGRLTDTQY

J: TRBJ1-2
V: TRBV11-2
CDR3: ASSKTLGYT

J: TRBJ1-4
V: TRBV27
CDR3: ASRRRGPSNEKLF

J: TRBJ1-1
V: TRBV2
CDR3: ASSSETGEYRGTEAF

J: TRBJ2-3
V: TRBV6-1
CDR3: ASSEGGRGSDTQY

J: TRBJ2-7
V: TRBV10-2
CDR3: ASRGTSGSYEQY

J: TRBJ1-4
V: TRBV5-1
CDR3: ASSLAQGLGEKLF

J: TRBJ1-4
V: TRBV7-9
CDR3: ASSLSGGRGTNEKLF

J: TRBJ1-4
V: TRBV7-2
CDR3: ASSLGVGGNEKLF

J: TRBJ1-1
V: TRBV5-1
CDR3: ASSSSTQGITEAF

J: TRBJ1-2
V: TRBV30
CDR3: AWSVLREGSLYGYT

J: TRBJ1-2
V: TRBV29-1
CDR3: SVELLIGMRYT

J: TRBJ2-2
V: TRBV4-1
CDR3: ASSQDLQPGTGELF

J: TRBJ1-1
V: TRBV7-2
CDR3: ASSLGARQTNTEAF

J: TRBJ2-5
V: TRBV19
CDR3: ASSLAGEWQTQY

J: TRBJ2-7
V: TRBV11-2
CDR3: ASSLGGLGDEQY

J: TRBJ1-4
V: TRBV30
CDR3: AWSSGVSATNEKLF

J: TRBJ2-7
V: TRBV5-1
CDR3: ASSLGQGAREQY

J: TRBJ1-2
V: TRBV27
CDR3: ASSLAANYGYT

J: TRBJ1-2
V: TRBV4-2
CDR3: ASSQDLGGPDASHYGYT

J: TRBJ2-7
V: TRBV5-1
CDR3: ASSAAGGDYEQY

J: TRBJ2-2
V: TRBV28
CDR3: ASIPGGRLNTGELF

J: TRBJ2-7
V: TRBV7-9
CDR3: ASSYTGGPFDEQY

J: TRBJ1-5
V: TRBV7-9
CDR3: ASSLGGGNSNQPQH

J: TRBJ2-1
V: TRBV11-3
CDR3: ASSLEGTGSWNEQF

J: TRBJ2-2
V: TRBV15
CDR3: ATSRDRSGGTGELF

J: TRBJ1-6
V: TRBV2
CDR3: AISSSGSYNSPLH

J: TRBJ2-5
V: TRBV7-3
CDR3: ASSPASTETQY

J: TRBJ2-2
V: TRBV5-1
CDR3: ASSLAATRTGELF

J: TRBJ2-7
V: TRBV5-1
CDR3: ASVPSYEQY

J: TRBJ2-7
V: TRBV6-4
CDR3: ASSEGQGGSYEQY

J: TRBJ2-1
V: TRBV2
CDR3: ASNVAFYNEQF